This record looks at one T cell receptor (beta chain) sequence and its context. The antigen is undetermined. The data belong to a study of T cells in Graves' hyperthyroidism and ophthalmopathy. Study in general: At initial diagnosis, before any treatment had begun, peripheral blood was obtained.

General study findings and limits: Most expanded thyroid clonotypes above 0.001 recurred in blood.

Amplification targeted TCR beta CDR3 regions from RNA transcripts. HTBI primers were the set used in a first-round RT-PCR of the TCR CDR3. Each CDR3 protein gets one entry after TCRdb re-called the multiplex PCR reads with MiXCR. The repertoire holds about 740,000 distinct CDR3 sequences, 12% to 15% seen once, with roughly 10% in the top ten. The V end was cut by 6 bases, the J end by 8 bases, with 16 bases between. CDR3 size: 13 residues. Germline CDR1 DFQATT, CDR2 SNEGSKA (reference sequence). Hyperthyroidism of Graves' type that showed no ophthalmopathy progression within 18 months was stable. Patients aged 18 to 65 had newly diagnosed hyperthyroidism that had lasted under 2 months.

The sample taken for sequencing was blood. This TCR came from a woman between 18 and 29 years old with Graves' hyperthyroidism. J is TRBJ1-4 and V is TRBV20-1; no reliable D call. Here the CDR3 reads CSAPFSGIEKLFF. CDR3 DNA sequence: TGCAGTGCCCCCTTTAGCGGGATCGAAAAACTGTTTTTT.